These 10 T cell receptor beta chains were all obtained from the same sample, sequenced in a study of T-cell reconstitution after alpha-beta-depleted transplantation in children. The authors prepared the TCRbeta library with unique molecular identifiers. Each CDR3 protein is one row after TCRdb ran MiXCR on the PCR reads. The table has 250,000 to 300,000 distinct CDR3 sequences, around a tenth seen once. The sequences come from PBMCs, collected before TCRalphabeta/CD19-depleted stem cell transplant. The receptors stem from a boy in the first two years of life with acute myeloid leukemia, due to receive a stem cell transplant.

This clonotype was detected many times. CDR3 region: CASRNPGAYEQYF. In DNA form, the CDR3 reads TGTGCCAGCAGAAATCCGGGGGCCTACGAGCAGTACTTC. This chain uses TRBV11-2 with TRBJ2-7, with D possibly being TRBD2 (6 bases). CDR1 and CDR2 (germline): SGHAT, FQNNGV. This CDR3 has 13 amino acids. Trimming pared 6 bases from V and 2 bases from J, leaving 11 bases between. Variable domain in full (rest from reference TRBV11-2 and TRBJ2-7): EAGVAQSPRYKIIEKRQSVAFWCNPISGHATLYWYQQILGQGPKLLIQFQNNGVVDDSQLPKDRFSAERLKGVDSTLKIQPAKLEDSAVYLCASRNPGAYEQYFGPGTRLTVT.

This clonotype was counted ten times or more. The V and J genes are TRBV21-1 and TRBJ2-2; TRBD2, the table's D call, lacks a check against the DNA. TRBV21-1 is given as a pseudogene. This CDR3 is built from 22 residues. CDR3 DNA: TGTGCCAGCAGCAAAAGTAGACCGGGACTAGCGGCCAAGACGTCGAACACCGGGGAGCTGTTTTTT. Its protein is CASSKSRPGLAAKTSNTGELFF.

There are many counts of this clonotype. The genes are TRBV5-1 and TRBJ2-7; 9 bases line up with TRBD1. V was clipped by 4 bases and J by 6 bases; unmatched bases: 2. This CDR3 comprises 12 residues. From germline, CDR1 is SGHRS and CDR2 YFSETQ. DNA for the CDR3: TGCGCCAGCAGCATGGGACAGGGCGAGCAGTACTTC. Translated, it gives CASSMGQGEQYF.

This clonotype has ten or more counts. The rearrangement uses TRBV28 and TRBJ2-7; tentatively, D is TRBD1 (5 bases). The CDR3 loop spans 11 amino acids. V lost 5 bases to trimming and J lost 7 bases, with 9 bases between them. Germline assignment: CDR1 MDHEN and CDR2 SYDVKM. The CDR3 DNA reads TGTGCCAGCAGTCCAAGGGGAGAGCAGTACTTC. This encodes CASSPRGEQYF.

A note on this clonotype: A much larger clone differs by one base, so this may be a read error. The rearrangement uses TRBV29-1 and TRBJ2-1; D unresolved. The CDR3 loop spans 10 amino acids. CDR1 is SQVTM and CDR2 is ANQGSEA in the germline V gene. V was cut by 4 bases and J by 8 bases, with 6 bases left in between. CDR3 bases: TGCAGCGTTGCAGTCCATGAGCAGTTCTTC. As protein: CSVAVHEQFF.

The chain combines TRBV19 with TRBJ2-2, with a possible D match to TRBD1 (6 bases). The CDR3 loop spans 18 amino acids. V was cut by 0 bases and J by 5 bases, with 19 bases left in between. Germline CDR1 LNHDA, CDR2 SQIVND (reference sequence). The CDR3 protein is CASSIDPQGRFGTGELFF. Written as DNA, the CDR3 is TGTGCCAGTAGTATAGACCCCCAGGGGCGTTTCGGAACCGGGGAGCTGTTTTTT.

As regards this clonotype: With a much larger clone just one base away, this may be a read error. The V call is TRBV20-1, the J call TRBJ2-3; D ambiguous. V gave up 6 bases and J gave up 2 bases, with 12 bases separating them. Per germline, CDR1 DFQATT and CDR2 SNEGSKA (reference sequence). The CDR3 sequence is 13 residues long. CDR3 sequence (DNA): TGCAGTGCCCCTGCGGTCCCCACAGATACGCAGTATTTT. Protein product: CSAPAVPTDTQYF.

In this sample, this clonotype turned up many times. The rearrangement joins TRBV6-5 to TRBJ2-5; 11 bases fit TRBD1. CDR1 and CDR2 from the germline V gene are MNHEY and SVGAGI. The CDR3 is 15 residues long. Trimming took 1 base from V and 4 from J; bases not matched to a gene: 2. CDR3 sequence (DNA): TGTGCCAGCAGTTACTGGGGACAGGGGGGAGAGACCCAGTACTTC. Encoded protein: CASSYWGQGGETQYF.

The chain is built from TRBV27 and TRBJ2-7; 10 nucleotides line up with TRBD1. The V gene's germline CDR1 is MNHEY and CDR2 SMNVEV (reference sequence). CDR3 length equals 15 residues. Trimming cost V 4 bases and J 6 bases; bases outside gene matches: 9. CDR3: CASSSSGTGEVEQYF. The DNA of the CDR3 is TGTGCCAGCAGTTCGTCCGGGACAGGGGAGGTCGAGCAGTACTTC.

In its sample, this clonotype was seen many times. The J gene is TRBJ1-5, the V gene TRBV6-2 or TRBV6-3; TRBD1 might be the D (5 bases). The CDR3 totals 13 residues. Germline assignment: CDR1 MNHEY and CDR2 SVGEGT. The ends were cut back, 7 bases at V and 4 bases at J, with 11 bases in the middle. CDR3 bases: TGTGCCAGCACATCAAGGGGTAATCAGCCCCAGCATTTT. It specifies CASTSRGNQPQHF.